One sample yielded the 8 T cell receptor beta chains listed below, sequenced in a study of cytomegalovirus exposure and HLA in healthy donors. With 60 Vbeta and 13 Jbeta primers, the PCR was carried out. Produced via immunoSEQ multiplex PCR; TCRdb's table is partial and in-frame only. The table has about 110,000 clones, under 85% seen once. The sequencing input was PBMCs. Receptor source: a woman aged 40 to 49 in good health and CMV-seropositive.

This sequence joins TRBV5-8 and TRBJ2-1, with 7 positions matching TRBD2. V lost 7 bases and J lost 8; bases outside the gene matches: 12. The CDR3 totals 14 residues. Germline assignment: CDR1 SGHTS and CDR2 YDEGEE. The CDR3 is CASERGLGMDEQFF. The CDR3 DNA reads TGTGCCAGCGAGCGGGGCCTAGGGATGGATGAGCAGTTCTTC. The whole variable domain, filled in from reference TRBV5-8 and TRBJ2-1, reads EAGVTQSPTHLIKTRGQQATLRCSPISGHTSVYWYQQALGLGLQFLLWYDEGEERNRGNFPPRFSGRQFPNYSSELNVNALELEDSALYLCASERGLGMDEQFFGPGTRLTVL.

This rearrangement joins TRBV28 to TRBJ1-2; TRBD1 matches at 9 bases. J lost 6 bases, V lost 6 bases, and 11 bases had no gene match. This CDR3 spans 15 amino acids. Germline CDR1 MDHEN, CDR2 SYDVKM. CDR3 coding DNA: TGTGCCAGCAGGGCTACCTTGGACAGGGGTGATGGCTACACCTTC. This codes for CASRATLDRGDGYTF.

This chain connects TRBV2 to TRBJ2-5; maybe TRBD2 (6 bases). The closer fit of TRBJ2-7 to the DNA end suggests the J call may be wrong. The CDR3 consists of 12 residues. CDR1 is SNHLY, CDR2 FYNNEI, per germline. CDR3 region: CASRGDFYEQYF. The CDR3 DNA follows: TGTGCCAGCAGAGGGGACTTCTACGAGCAGTACTTC.

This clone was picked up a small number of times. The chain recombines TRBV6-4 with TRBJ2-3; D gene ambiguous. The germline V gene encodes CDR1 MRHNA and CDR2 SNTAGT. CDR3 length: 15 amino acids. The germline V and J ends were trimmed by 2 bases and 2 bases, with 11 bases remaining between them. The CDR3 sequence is CASSDGSGVTDTQYF. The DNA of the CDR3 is TGTGCCAGCAGTGACGGTTCGGGTGTCACAGATACGCAGTATTTT.

The CDR3 sequence is CASSPGLASNEQFF. The CDR3 nucleotides read TGTGCCAGCAGCCCAGGACTAGCGTCCAATGAGCAGTTCTTC. V is TRBV7-2 and J is TRBJ2-1; 9 nucleotides agree with TRBD2. The V gene end was trimmed by 5 bases and the J gene end by 6 bases; junction bases not matched to a gene: 5. Germline CDR1 is SGHTA and CDR2 is FQGNSA. CDR3 size: 14 residues.

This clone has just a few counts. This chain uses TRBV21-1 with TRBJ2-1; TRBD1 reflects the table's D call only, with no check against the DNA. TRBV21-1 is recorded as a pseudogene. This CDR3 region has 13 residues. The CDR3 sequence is CASLGTGGDEQFF. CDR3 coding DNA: TGTGCCAGCTTGGGGACAGGGGGCGATGAGCAGTTCTTC.

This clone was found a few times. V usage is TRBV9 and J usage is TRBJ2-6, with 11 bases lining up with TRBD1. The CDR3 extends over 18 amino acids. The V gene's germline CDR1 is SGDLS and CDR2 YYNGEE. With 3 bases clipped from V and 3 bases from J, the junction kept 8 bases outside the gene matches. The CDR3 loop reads CASSEGKDRGLGANVLTF. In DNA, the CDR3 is TGTGCCAGCAGCGAGGGGAAGGACAGGGGGCTTGGGGCCAACGTCCTGACTTTC.

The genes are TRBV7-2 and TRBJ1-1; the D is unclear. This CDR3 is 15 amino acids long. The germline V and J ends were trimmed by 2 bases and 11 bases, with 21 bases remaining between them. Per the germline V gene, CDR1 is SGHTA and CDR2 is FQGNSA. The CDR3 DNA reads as TGTGCCAGCAGCTTATATGGGAGGGCCTGGAGTGAGGCTTTCTTT. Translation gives CASSLYGRAWSEAFF.